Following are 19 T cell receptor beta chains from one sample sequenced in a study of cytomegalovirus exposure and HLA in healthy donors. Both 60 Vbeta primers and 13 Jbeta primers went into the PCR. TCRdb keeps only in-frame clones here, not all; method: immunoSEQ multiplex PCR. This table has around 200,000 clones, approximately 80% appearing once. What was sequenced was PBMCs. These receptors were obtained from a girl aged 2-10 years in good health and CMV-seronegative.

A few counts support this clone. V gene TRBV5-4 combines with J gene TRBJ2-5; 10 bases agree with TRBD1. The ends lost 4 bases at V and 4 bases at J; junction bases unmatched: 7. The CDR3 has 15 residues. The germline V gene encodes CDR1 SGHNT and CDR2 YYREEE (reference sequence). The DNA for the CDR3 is TGTGCCAGCAGCCGCCCGACAGGGGGCCTAGAGACCCAGTACTTC. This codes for CASSRPTGGLETQYF.

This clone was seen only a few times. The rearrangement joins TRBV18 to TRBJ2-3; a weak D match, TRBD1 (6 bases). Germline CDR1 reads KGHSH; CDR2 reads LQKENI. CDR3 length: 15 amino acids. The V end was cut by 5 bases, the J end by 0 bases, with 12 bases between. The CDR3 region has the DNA TGTGCCAGCTCATCAGGACAGAGAAGCACAGATACGCAGTATTTT. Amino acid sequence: CASSSGQRSTDTQYF.

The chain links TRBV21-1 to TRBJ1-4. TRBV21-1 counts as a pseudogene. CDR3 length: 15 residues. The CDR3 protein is CANRRLGVKGEKLFF. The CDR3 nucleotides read TGTGCCAACCGACGGCTCGGGGTCAAAGGGGAAAAACTGTTTTTT.

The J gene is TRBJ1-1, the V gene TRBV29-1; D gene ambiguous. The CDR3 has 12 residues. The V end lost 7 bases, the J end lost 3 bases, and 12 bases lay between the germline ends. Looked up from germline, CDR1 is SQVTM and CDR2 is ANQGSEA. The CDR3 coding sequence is TGCAGCGCCGAGCGGCGGGACACTGAAGCTTTCTTT. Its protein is CSAERRDTEAFF.

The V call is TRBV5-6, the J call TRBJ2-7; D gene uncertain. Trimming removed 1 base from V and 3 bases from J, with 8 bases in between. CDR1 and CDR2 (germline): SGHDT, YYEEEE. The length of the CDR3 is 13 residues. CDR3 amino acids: CASSLSLNYEQYF. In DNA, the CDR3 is TGTGCCAGCAGCTTGTCGTTAAACTACGAGCAGTACTTC.

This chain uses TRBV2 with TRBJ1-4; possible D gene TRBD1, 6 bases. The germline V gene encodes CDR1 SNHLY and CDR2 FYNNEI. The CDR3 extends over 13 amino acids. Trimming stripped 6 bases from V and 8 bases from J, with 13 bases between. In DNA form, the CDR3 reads TGTGCCAGCAGCTGGACAGTCCGGGAAAAACTGTTTTTT. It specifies CASSWTVREKLFF.

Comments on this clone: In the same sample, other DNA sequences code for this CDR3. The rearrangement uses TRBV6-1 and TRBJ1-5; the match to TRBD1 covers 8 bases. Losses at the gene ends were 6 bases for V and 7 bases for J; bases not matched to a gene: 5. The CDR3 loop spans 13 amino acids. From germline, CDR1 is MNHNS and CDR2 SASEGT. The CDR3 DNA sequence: TGTGCCAGCAGGGACAGGGCGGGGCAGCCCCAGCATTTT. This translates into CASRDRAGQPQHF.

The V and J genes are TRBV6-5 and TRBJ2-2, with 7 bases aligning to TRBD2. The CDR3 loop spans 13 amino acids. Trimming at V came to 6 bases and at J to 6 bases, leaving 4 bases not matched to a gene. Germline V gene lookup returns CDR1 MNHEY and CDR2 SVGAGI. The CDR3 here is CASSPTSAGELFF. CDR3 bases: TGTGCCAGCAGCCCCACTAGCGCCGGGGAGCTGTTTTTT.

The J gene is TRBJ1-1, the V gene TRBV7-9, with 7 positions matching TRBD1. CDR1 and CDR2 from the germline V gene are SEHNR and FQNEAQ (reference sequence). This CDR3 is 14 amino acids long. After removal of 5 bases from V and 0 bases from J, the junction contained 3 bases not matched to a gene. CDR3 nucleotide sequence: TGTGCCAGCAGCCAACAGGGGATGAACACTGAAGCTTTCTTT. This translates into CASSQQGMNTEAFF.

The CDR3 coding sequence is TGTGCCAGCTCACCACCCCCGGCTAACTATGGCTACACCTTC. Amino acid sequence: CASSPPPANYGYTF. This chain uses TRBV18 with TRBJ1-2; no firm D call. CDR1 KGHSH and CDR2 LQKENI come from the germline V gene. Deletions cut 0 bases from V and 0 bases from J, with 5 bases between. This CDR3 has 14 amino acids.

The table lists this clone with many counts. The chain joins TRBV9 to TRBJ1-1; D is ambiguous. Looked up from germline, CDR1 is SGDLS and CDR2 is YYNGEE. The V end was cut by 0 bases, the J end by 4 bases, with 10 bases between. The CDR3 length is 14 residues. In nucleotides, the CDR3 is TGTGCCAGCAGCGTAGCTGGGCAGCTCACTGAAGCTTTCTTT. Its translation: CASSVAGQLTEAFF.

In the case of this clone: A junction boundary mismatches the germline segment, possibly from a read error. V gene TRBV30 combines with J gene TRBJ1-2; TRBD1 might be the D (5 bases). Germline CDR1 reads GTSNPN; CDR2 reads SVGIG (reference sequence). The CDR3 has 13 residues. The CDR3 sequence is CAWSVGGDPAFAF. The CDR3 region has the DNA TGTGCCTGGAGTGTCGGCGGGGACCCTGCCTTTGCCTTC.

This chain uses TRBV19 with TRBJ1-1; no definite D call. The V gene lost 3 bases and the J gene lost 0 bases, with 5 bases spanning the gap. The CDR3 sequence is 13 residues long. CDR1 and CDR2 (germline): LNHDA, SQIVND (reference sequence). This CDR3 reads CASSIRVNTEAFF. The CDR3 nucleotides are TGTGCCAGTAGTATCCGGGTGAACACTGAAGCTTTCTTT.

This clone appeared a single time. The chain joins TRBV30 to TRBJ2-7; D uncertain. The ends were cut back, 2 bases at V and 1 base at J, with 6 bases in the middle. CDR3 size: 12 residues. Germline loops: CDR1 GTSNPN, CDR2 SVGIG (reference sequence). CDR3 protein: CAWSRTSYEQYF. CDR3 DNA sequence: TGTGCCTGGAGTCGCACTTCCTACGAGCAGTACTTC.

The CDR3 spells CASSEWGMGQGAKETQYF. The CDR3 DNA follows: TGTGCCAGCAGTGAATGGGGTATGGGACAGGGTGCCAAAGAGACCCAGTACTTC. This chain connects TRBV6-1 to TRBJ2-5, with 9 nucleotides matching TRBD1. CDR3 length equals 18 residues. V dropped 2 bases and J dropped 3; count of bases not matched to a gene: 13. Germline CDR1 reads MNHNS; CDR2 reads SASEGT.

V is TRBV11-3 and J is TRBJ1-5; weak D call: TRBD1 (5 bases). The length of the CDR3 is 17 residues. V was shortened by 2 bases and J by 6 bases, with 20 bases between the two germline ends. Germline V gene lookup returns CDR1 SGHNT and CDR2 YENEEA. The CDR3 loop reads CASSLRGPVRAFQPQHF. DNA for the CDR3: TGTGCCAGCAGCTTAAGGGGTCCGGTTCGCGCGTTTCAGCCCCAGCATTTT.

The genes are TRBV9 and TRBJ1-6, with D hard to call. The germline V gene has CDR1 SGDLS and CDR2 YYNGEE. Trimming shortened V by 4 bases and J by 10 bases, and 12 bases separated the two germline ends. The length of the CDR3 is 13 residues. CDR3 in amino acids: CASSSNVGSPLHF. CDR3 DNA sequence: TGTGCCAGCAGCTCAAACGTCGGGTCACCCCTCCACTTT.

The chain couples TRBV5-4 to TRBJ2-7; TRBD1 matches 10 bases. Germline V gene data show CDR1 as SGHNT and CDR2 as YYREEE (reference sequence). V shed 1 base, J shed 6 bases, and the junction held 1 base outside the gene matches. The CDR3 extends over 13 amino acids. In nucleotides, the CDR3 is TGTGCCAGCAGCTTGTGGACAGGGGGCGAGCAGTACTTC. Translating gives CASSLWTGGEQYF. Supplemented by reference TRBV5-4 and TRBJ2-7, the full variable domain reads ETGVTQSPTHLIKTRGQQVTLRCSSQSGHNTVSWYQQALGQGPQFIFQYYREEENGRGNFPPRFSGLQFPNYSSELNVNALELDDSALYLCASSLWTGGEQYFGPGTRLTVT.

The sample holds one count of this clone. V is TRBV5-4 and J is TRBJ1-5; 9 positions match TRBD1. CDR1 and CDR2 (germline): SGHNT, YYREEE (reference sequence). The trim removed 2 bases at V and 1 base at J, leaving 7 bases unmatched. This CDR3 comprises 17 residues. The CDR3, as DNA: TGTGCCAGCAGCTTTTTTCCAGGACAGGGGAGCAATCAGCCCCAGCATTTT. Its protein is CASSFFPGQGSNQPQHF.